This T cell receptor beta chain was profiled in a study of CD8 T cells in ankylosing spondylitis. Notes on the study in general: Ankylosing spondylitis blood appeared to be characterized by a TCR beta motif of under ten highly homologous variants. Earlier work had already found some motif variants in reactive arthritis synovial fluid and blood. Enrichment of disease-linked clones was reportedly significant in matched ankylosing spondylitis synovial fluid.

A note on this clonotype: Its antigen is currently unknown.

Quantitative 5'-RACE with molecular barcodes produced the TCR beta libraries. TCRdb redid the calling of the 5' RACE reads with MiXCR, one entry per CDR3 protein. The sample holds a few hundred thousand distinct CDR3 sequences, roughly 18% seen once. This CDR3 has 17 amino acids. V lost 3 bases and J 0 bases, leaving 15 bases between the germline ends. The sequence derives from a male donor with ankylosing spondylitis or in good health (not recorded which). V usage is TRBV12-3 or TRBV12-4 and J usage is TRBJ2-1; no clear D. Sequenced sample: blood, either unsorted or a sorted T cell fraction (not recorded which). The CDR3 spells CASSFPPVLGSYNEQFF. The CDR3 nucleotides read TGTGCCAGCAGTTTTCCCCCCGTTTTGGGCTCCTACAATGAGCAGTTCTTC.